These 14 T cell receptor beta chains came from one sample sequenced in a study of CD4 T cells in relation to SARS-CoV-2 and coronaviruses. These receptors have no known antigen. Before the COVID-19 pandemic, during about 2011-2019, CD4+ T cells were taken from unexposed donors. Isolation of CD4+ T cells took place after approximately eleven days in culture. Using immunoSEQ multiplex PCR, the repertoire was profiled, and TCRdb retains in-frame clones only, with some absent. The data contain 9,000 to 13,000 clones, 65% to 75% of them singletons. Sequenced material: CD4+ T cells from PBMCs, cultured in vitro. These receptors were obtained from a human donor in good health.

Written as DNA, the CDR3 is TGTGCCAGCAGCTTAGCTAGGGTGGAACTGGACAATGAGCAGTTCTTC. Protein sequence: CASSLARVELDNEQFF. The genes are TRBV7-9 and TRBJ2-1, with D unresolved. Trimming cost V 0 bases and J 5 bases, with 14 bases left between them. The CDR3 sequence is 16 residues long. CDR1 is SEHNR and CDR2 is FQNEAQ in the germline V gene (reference sequence).

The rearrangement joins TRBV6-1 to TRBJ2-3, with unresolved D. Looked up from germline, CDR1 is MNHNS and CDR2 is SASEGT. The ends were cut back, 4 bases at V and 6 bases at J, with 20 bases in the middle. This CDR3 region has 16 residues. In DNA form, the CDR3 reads TGTGCCAGCAGTGGACCGGGTGGCATCGGTCCGGATACGCAGTATTTT. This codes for CASSGPGGIGPDTQYF.

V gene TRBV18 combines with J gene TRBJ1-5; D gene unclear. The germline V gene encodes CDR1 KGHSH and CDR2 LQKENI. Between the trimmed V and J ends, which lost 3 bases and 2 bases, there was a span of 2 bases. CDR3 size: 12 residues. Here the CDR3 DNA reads TGTGCCAGCTCACCCGGCAATCAGCCCCAGCATTTT. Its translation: CASSPGNQPQHF.

The CDR3 DNA reads TGCGCCAGCAGCTTCTATGGACAGGGATTGCTCTCTGGGGCCAACGTCCTGACTTTC. Its protein product is CASSFYGQGLLSGANVLTF. This chain links TRBV5-1 with TRBJ2-6; TRBD1 matches at 8 bases. This CDR3 is 19 amino acids long. Germline V gene sequence: CDR1 SGHRS, CDR2 YFSETQ. The J segment lost 0 bases and the V segment lost 2 bases, leaving 10 bases of the junction unmatched.

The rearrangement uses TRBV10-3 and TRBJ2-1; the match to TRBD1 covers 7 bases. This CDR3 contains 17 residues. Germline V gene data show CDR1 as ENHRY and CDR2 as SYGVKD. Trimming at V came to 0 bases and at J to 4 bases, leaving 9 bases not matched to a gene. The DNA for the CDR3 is TGTGCCATCAGTGAGTCTACACAGGGGCTGGGGTACAATGAGCAGTTCTTC. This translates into CAISESTQGLGYNEQFF.

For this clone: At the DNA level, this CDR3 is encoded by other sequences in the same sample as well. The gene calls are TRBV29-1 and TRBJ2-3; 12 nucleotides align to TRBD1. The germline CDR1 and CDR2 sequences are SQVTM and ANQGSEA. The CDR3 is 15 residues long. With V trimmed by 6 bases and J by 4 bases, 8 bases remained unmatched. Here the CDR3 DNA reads TGCAGCGTGGGAGGGGACAGGGGGCACTCAGATACGCAGTATTTT. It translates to CSVGGDRGHSDTQYF.

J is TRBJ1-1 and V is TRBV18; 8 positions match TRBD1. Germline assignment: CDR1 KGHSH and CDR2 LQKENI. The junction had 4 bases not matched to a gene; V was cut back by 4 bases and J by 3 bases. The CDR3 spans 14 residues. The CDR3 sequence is CASSQQGGDTEAFF. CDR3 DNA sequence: TGTGCCAGCTCACAACAGGGGGGCGACACTGAAGCTTTCTTT.

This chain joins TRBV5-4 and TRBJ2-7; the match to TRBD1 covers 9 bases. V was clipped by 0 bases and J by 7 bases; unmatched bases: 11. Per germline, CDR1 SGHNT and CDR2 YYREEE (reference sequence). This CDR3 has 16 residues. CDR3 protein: CASSLARGTGIREQYF. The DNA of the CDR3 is TGTGCCAGCAGCTTGGCGCGCGGGACAGGGATCCGGGAGCAGTACTTC.

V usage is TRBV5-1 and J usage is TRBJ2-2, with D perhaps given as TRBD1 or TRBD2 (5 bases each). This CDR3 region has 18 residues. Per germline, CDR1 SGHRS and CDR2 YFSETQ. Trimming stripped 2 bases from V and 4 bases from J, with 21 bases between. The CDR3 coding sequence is TGCGCCAGCAGCTTCTCGGGGCCTCAAGCTCGGGGCACCGGGGAGCTGTTTTTT. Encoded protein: CASSFSGPQARGTGELFF.

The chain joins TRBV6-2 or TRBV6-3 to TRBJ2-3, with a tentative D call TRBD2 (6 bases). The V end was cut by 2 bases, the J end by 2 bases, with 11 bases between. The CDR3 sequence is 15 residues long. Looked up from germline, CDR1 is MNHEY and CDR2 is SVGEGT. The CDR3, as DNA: TGTGCCAGCAGTTACGTGGGGACTTACACAGATACGCAGTATTTT. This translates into CASSYVGTYTDTQYF.

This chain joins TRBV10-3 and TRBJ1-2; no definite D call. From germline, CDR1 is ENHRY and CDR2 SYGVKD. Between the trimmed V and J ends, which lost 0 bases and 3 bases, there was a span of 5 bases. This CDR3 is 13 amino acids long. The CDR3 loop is CAISESRDYGYTF. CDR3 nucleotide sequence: TGTGCCATCAGTGAGTCGAGGGACTATGGCTACACCTTC.

The CDR3 protein is CASSESRDSNTGELFF. The CDR3 DNA follows: TGTGCCAGCAGTGAGTCCCGGGACAGTAACACCGGGGAGCTGTTTTTT. This rearrangement joins TRBV25-1 to TRBJ2-2; 7 bases are shared with TRBD1. Trimming took 3 bases from V and 2 from J; bases not matched to a gene: 6. The CDR3 consists of 16 residues. Germline V CDR1 and CDR2: MGHDK, SYGVNS.

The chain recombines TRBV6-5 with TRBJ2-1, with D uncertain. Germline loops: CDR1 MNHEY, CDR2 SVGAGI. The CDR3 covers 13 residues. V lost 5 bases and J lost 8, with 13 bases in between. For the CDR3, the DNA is TGTGCCAGCAGTCGGGTCGTTCCCTATGAGCAGTTCTTC. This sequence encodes CASSRVVPYEQFF.

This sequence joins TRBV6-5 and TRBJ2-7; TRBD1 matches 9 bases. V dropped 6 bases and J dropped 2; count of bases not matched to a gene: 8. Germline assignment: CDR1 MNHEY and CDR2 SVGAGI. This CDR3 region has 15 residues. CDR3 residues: CASRAGTGHTYEQYF. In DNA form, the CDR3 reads TGTGCCAGCAGAGCCGGGACAGGGCATACCTACGAGCAGTACTTC.